Following are 10 T cell receptor beta chains from one sample sequenced in a study of shared clonotypes between healthy human individuals. Only CD45RO-negative cells positively selected for CCR7 counted as naive CD8 cells, so terminally differentiated effector memory CD45RA+ cells were excluded. TCRdb's copy holds only in-frame clones and misses some; the assay was immunoSEQ multiplex PCR. The sample yields approximately 1.9 million clones, 80% to 95% seen once. The sequenced sample consisted of naive CD8+ T cells from PBMCs. Receptor source: a man aged 18 to 29 in good health. Some clones in this sample may be carry-over from other donors' samples.

The chain is built from TRBV9 and TRBJ1-1; 8 bases fit TRBD1. This CDR3 spans 15 amino acids. Trimming cost V 3 bases and J 4 bases; bases outside gene matches: 8. CDR1 SGDLS and CDR2 YYNGEE come from the germline V gene. This chain's CDR3 is CASSAHGQGSTEAFF. In DNA, the CDR3 is TGTGCCAGCAGCGCCCACGGACAGGGCTCCACTGAAGCTTTCTTT. Looking up the rest from reference TRBV9 and TRBJ1-1 gives the full variable domain: DSGVTQTPKHLITATGQRVTLRCSPRSGDLSVYWYQQSLDQGLQFLIQYYNGEERAKGNILERFSAQQFPDLHSELNLSSLELGDSALYFCASSAHGQGSTEAFFGQGTRLTVV.

The V call is TRBV5-4, the J call TRBJ2-7; tentatively, D is TRBD1 (6 bases). CDR3 length: 15 amino acids. With 3 bases removed from V and 3 bases from J, the gap between germline ends came to 16 bases. Germline CDR1 SGHNT, CDR2 YYREEE (reference sequence). The CDR3 DNA is TGTGCCAGCAGCTCCTTTGGCGGCAGGGGCTACGAGCAGTACTTC. It translates to CASSSFGGRGYEQYF.

The rearrangement uses TRBV4-3 and TRBJ2-3; the D gene is possibly TRBD1 (5 bases). The V end was cut by 1 base, the J end by 8 bases, with 16 bases between. Germline loops: CDR1 LGHNA, CDR2 YSLEER. CDR3 length: 15 residues. Here the CDR3 DNA reads TGCGCCAGCAGCCAAGTTAGGACAAACCCGGCTACGCAGTATTTT. This codes for CASSQVRTNPATQYF.

V usage is TRBV27 and J usage is TRBJ2-7; D gene unclear. Germline values: CDR1 MNHEY, CDR2 SMNVEV (reference sequence). Trimming cost V 5 bases and J 0 bases, with 14 bases left between them. The CDR3 is made up of 15 amino acids. In nucleotides, the CDR3 is TGTGCCAGCAGTCTCCAATTTTCATTCTCCTACGAGCAGTACTTC. It yields the protein CASSLQFSFSYEQYF.

This chain uses TRBV7-3 with TRBJ2-6; D gene uncertain. Looked up from germline, CDR1 is SGHTA and CDR2 is FQGTGA. The CDR3 loop spans 17 amino acids. Trimming stripped 5 bases from V and 0 bases from J, with 14 bases between. CDR3 region: CASSPMQMSSGANVLTF. CDR3 nucleotides: TGTGCCAGCAGCCCAATGCAAATGTCCTCTGGGGCCAACGTCCTGACTTTC.

This chain joins TRBV13 and TRBJ1-2; D not certain. Per the germline V gene, CDR1 is PRHDT and CDR2 is FYEKMQ (reference sequence). Trimming pared 0 bases from V and 3 bases from J, leaving 14 bases between. The CDR3 runs 16 residues. CDR3 protein: CASSLGQVGGHYGYTF. The CDR3 DNA reads TGTGCCAGCAGCTTAGGTCAGGTGGGAGGGCACTATGGCTACACCTTC.

This chain joins TRBV6-5 and TRBJ2-1, with D perhaps matching TRBD2 (7 bases). Per germline, CDR1 MNHEY and CDR2 SVGAGI. V lost 8 bases and J 4 bases, leaving 18 bases between the germline ends. The CDR3 has 15 amino acids. The CDR3 sequence: CASRNGGPGYNEQFF. The CDR3 DNA follows: TGTGCCAGCCGGAACGGGGGGCCAGGATACAATGAGCAGTTCTTC.

On this clone itself: Different DNA sequences within this sample yield the same CDR3. V gene TRBV27 combines with J gene TRBJ1-1; a possible D gene is TRBD1 (6 bases). CDR3 length equals 13 residues. Germline V lookup: CDR1 MNHEY, CDR2 SMNVEV (reference sequence). Trimming pared 2 bases from V and 7 bases from J, leaving 11 bases between. The CDR3 DNA sequence: TGTGCCAGCAGTTTAGGGGGCCGAGGTGAAGCTTTCTTT. Translated: CASSLGGRGEAFF.

About this clone itself: Other nucleotide sequences from this sample produce the same CDR3. As DNA, the CDR3 is TGTGCCAGCAGTTTACGGGGTTTGGCCTACGAGCAGTACTTC. It encodes CASSLRGLAYEQYF. V is TRBV27 and J is TRBJ2-7; perhaps TRBD2 as D (5 bases). V lost 2 bases, J lost 2 bases, and 10 bases lay in between. The CDR3 contains 14 residues. CDR1 is MNHEY and CDR2 is SMNVEV in the germline V gene (reference sequence).

The chain has TRBV4-3 and TRBJ2-2; 11 bases are shared with TRBD2. The V gene's germline CDR1 is LGHNA and CDR2 YSLEER. This CDR3 spans 17 amino acids. V dropped 0 bases and J dropped 7; count of bases not matched to a gene: 7. The CDR3 DNA reads as TGCGCCAGCAGCCAAGAACTAGCGGGAGCTCTGGGCGGGGAGCTGTTTTTT. Encoded protein: CASSQELAGALGGELFF.